A single sample gave rise to the 14 T cell receptor beta chains below, sequenced in a study of cytomegalovirus exposure and HLA in healthy donors. PCR employed 60 Vbeta and 13 Jbeta primers. TCRdb keeps only in-frame clones here, not all; method: immunoSEQ multiplex PCR. Of more than 90,000 clones detected, around 81% appear once; the ten largest clones hold 0.57%. Sequenced: PBMCs. These receptors were taken from a young man in good health and CMV-seronegative.

The rearrangement links TRBV5-1 to TRBJ2-7; 7 positions agree with TRBD1. The CDR3 has 18 residues. The V gene's germline CDR1 is SGHRS and CDR2 YFSETQ. Germline trimming cut 2 bases from V and 0 bases from J; bases unmatched to any gene: 14. The CDR3 is CASSFPPHRDSSSYEQYF. For the CDR3, the DNA is TGCGCCAGCAGCTTCCCCCCCCACCGGGACAGCAGCTCCTACGAGCAGTACTTC.

This clone has only a few counts. The chain uses TRBV12-5 and TRBJ1-1; 8 nucleotides line up with TRBD1. The CDR3 has 15 amino acids. Germline CDR1 is LGHNT and CDR2 is FRNRAP. The trim removed 6 bases at V and 5 bases at J, leaving 11 bases unmatched. The CDR3, as DNA: TGTGCTAGTGGACCGGACAGGGCATTGAGGACTGAAGCTTTCTTT. As protein: CASGPDRALRTEAFF.

The chain links TRBV7-9 to TRBJ1-3, with D unclear. Germline values: CDR1 SEHNR, CDR2 FQNEAQ (reference sequence). V was pared by 3 bases and J by 2 bases, with 5 bases between. The CDR3 is made up of 13 amino acids. For the CDR3, the DNA is TGTGCCAGCAGCTTCTTTGCTGGAAACACCATATATTTT. Its protein product is CASSFFAGNTIYF. Drawing the rest from reference TRBV7-9 and TRBJ1-3, the complete variable domain is DTGVSQNPRHKITKRGQNVTFRCDPISEHNRLYWYRQTLGQGPEFLTYFQNEAQLEKSRLLSDRFSAERPKGSFSTLEIQRTEQGDSAMYLCASSFFAGNTIYFGEGSWLTVV.

The chain is built from TRBV19 and TRBJ2-5; 10 nucleotides align to TRBD2. This CDR3 contains 13 residues. After removal of 7 bases from V and 5 bases from J, the junction contained 4 bases not matched to a gene. Germline assignment: CDR1 LNHDA and CDR2 SQIVND (reference sequence). CDR3 DNA sequence: TGTGCCAGTAAAGCGGGAGGGACGGAGACCCAGTACTTC. Encoded protein: CASKAGGTETQYF. The full variable domain, with the rest looked up from reference TRBV19 and TRBJ2-5, is DGGITQSPKYLFRKEGQNVTLSCEQNLNHDAMYWYRQDPGQGLRLIYYSQIVNDFQKGDIAEGYSVSREKKESFPLTVTSAQKNPTAFYLCASKAGGTETQYFGPGTRLLVL.

The chain carries TRBV20-1 and TRBJ2-7; the match to TRBD1 covers 9 bases. V gave up 8 bases and J gave up 4 bases; unmatched junction bases: 3. CDR3 length: 11 amino acids. The germline V gene has CDR1 DFQATT and CDR2 SNEGSKA (reference sequence). For the CDR3, the DNA is TGCAGTCCGGGACAGGGTTACGAGCAGTACTTC. It yields the protein CSPGQGYEQYF.

This clone came up a few times. The chain links TRBV7-9 to TRBJ1-1, with 7 positions matching TRBD1. The CDR3 has 13 amino acids. With 5 bases clipped from V and 7 bases from J, the junction kept 7 bases outside the gene matches. CDR1 and CDR2 from the germline V gene are SEHNR and FQNEAQ (reference sequence). The CDR3 DNA follows: TGTGCCAGCAGCCCCCGACAGGGCAATGAAGCTTTCTTT. Translated, it gives CASSPRQGNEAFF.

This clone was recorded a few times. The J gene is TRBJ1-5, the V gene TRBV5-1, with D unclear. CDR3 length: 14 residues. The V end was cut by 4 bases, the J end by 4 bases, with 12 bases between. Germline CDR1 and CDR2: SGHRS and YFSETQ. The CDR3 loop reads CASSPEGRNQPQHF. The CDR3 DNA follows: TGCGCCAGCAGCCCGGAGGGCCGTAATCAGCCCCAGCATTTT.

The V gene is TRBV10-3, the J gene TRBJ2-7; 8 nucleotides match TRBD2. V lost 2 bases and J lost 2; bases outside the gene matches: 2. The length of the CDR3 is 14 residues. Germline CDR1 reads ENHRY; CDR2 reads SYGVKD. The CDR3 spells CAISEGTSAYEQYV. The CDR3 DNA is TGTGCCATCAGTGAGGGGACTAGTGCCTACGAGCAGTACGTC.

V and J are TRBV7-9 and TRBJ2-7, with D possibly being TRBD1 (5 bases). Germline CDR1 and CDR2: SEHNR and FQNEAQ (reference sequence). Trimming pared 2 bases from V and 3 bases from J, leaving 8 bases between. The CDR3 sequence is 13 residues long. CDR3 protein: CASSLRQGYEQYF. The CDR3, as DNA: TGTGCCAGCAGCTTAAGGCAGGGCTACGAGCAGTACTTC.

The chain combines TRBV27 with TRBJ1-2; perhaps TRBD1 as D (5 bases). The ends were cut back, 3 bases at V and 6 bases at J, with 11 bases in the middle. Per the germline V gene, CDR1 is MNHEY and CDR2 is SMNVEV (reference sequence). This CDR3 spans 13 amino acids. Written as DNA, the CDR3 is TGTGCCAGCAGTTTGGGCAGGGCGGATGGCTACACCTTC. Its protein product is CASSLGRADGYTF.

The chain links TRBV7-2 to TRBJ2-7; the D gene is possibly TRBD1 (6 bases). Trimming cost V 5 bases and J 3 bases, with 14 bases left between them. CDR3 length equals 14 residues. Germline lookup yields CDR1 SGHTA and CDR2 FQGNSA. The CDR3 sequence: CASSPSGTFYEQYF. DNA for the CDR3: TGTGCCAGCAGCCCTTCCGGGACATTCTACGAGCAGTACTTC. The entire variable domain, with the rest obtained from reference TRBV7-2 and TRBJ2-7, is as follows: GAGVSQSPSNKVTEKGKDVELRCDPISGHTALYWYRQSLGQGLEFLIYFQGNSAPDKSGLPSDRFSAERTGGSVSTLTIQRTQQEDSAVYLCASSPSGTFYEQYFGPGTRLTVT.

This clone has only one observation. The chain couples TRBV29-1 to TRBJ1-2; D is possibly TRBD1 (6 bases). The CDR3 extends over 16 amino acids. Germline V lookup: CDR1 SQVTM, CDR2 ANQGSEA. V was clipped by 3 bases and J by 8 bases, with 25 bases between them. The CDR3 loop is CSVEPLKQGESGGYTF. As DNA, the CDR3 is TGCAGCGTTGAGCCTTTAAAACAGGGAGAGTCGGGCGGCTACACCTTC. Using reference TRBV29-1 and TRBJ1-2 for the parts outside the CDR3, the full variable domain is SAVISQKPSRDICQRGTSLTIQCQVDSQVTMMFWYRQQPGQSLTLIATANQGSEATYESGFVIDKFPISRPNLTFSTLTVSNMSPEDSSIYLCSVEPLKQGESGGYTFGSGTRLTVV.

V and J are TRBV5-1 and TRBJ2-2; 11 nucleotides match TRBD2. V lost 0 bases to trimming and J lost 5 bases; unmatched junction nucleotides: 6. The germline CDR1 and CDR2 sequences are SGHRS and YFSETQ. CDR3 size: 17 residues. Here the CDR3 reads CASSLGLAGRSTGELFF. The CDR3 DNA reads TGCGCCAGCAGCTTGGGACTAGCGGGAAGGTCTACCGGGGAGCTGTTTTTT.

The rearrangement joins TRBV19 to TRBJ2-7; TRBD1 matches 7 bases. The germline V gene encodes CDR1 LNHDA and CDR2 SQIVND (reference sequence). J gave up 3 bases and V 10 bases, and 6 bases lay outside the gene matches. The CDR3 length is 12 residues. The CDR3 sequence: CATGQERYEQYF. The CDR3 nucleotides are TGTGCCACCGGACAGGAGCGCTACGAGCAGTACTTC.